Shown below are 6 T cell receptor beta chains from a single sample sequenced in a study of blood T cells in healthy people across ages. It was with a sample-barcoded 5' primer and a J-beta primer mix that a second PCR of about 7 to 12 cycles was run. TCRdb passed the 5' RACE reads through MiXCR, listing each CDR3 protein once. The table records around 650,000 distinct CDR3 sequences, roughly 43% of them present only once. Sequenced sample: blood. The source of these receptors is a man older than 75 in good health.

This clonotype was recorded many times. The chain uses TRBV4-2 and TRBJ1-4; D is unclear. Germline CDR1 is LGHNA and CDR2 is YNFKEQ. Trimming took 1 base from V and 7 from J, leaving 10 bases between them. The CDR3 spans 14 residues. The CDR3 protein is CASSQGQPAEKLFF. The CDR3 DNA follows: TGTGCCAGCAGCCAAGGTCAGCCGGCTGAAAAACTGTTTTTT.

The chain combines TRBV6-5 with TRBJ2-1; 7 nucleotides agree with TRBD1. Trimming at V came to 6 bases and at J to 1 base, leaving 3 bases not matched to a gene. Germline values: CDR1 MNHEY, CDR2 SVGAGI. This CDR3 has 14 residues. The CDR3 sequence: CASSQTGSYNEQFF. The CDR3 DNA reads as TGTGCCAGCAGCCAGACAGGGTCCTACAATGAGCAGTTCTTC.

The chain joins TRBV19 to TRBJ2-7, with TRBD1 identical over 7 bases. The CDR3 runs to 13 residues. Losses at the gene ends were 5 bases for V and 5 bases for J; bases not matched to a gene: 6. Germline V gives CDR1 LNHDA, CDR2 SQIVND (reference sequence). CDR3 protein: CASSQGTVDEQYF. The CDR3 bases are TGTGCCAGTAGTCAGGGGACAGTCGACGAGCAGTACTTC. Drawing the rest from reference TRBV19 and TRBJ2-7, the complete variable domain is DGGITQSPKYLFRKEGQNVTLSCEQNLNHDAMYWYRQDPGQGLRLIYYSQIVNDFQKGDIAEGYSVSREKKESFPLTVTSAQKNPTAFYLCASSQGTVDEQYFGPGTRLTVT.

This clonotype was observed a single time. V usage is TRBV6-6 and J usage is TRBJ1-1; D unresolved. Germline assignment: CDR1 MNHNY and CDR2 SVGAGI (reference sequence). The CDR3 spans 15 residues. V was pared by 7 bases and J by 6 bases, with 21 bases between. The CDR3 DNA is TGTGCCAGCAACCCGGCACCGGGCATGGGTCCTGAAGCTTTCTTT. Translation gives CASNPAPGMGPEAFF.

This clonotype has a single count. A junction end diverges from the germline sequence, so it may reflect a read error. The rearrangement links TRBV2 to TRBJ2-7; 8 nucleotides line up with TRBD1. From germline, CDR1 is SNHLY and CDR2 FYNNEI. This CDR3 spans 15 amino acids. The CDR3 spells CASSQKDRASYEQYF. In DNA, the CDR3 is TGCGCCAGCAGTCAAAAGGACAGGGCCTCCTACGAGCAGTACTTC.

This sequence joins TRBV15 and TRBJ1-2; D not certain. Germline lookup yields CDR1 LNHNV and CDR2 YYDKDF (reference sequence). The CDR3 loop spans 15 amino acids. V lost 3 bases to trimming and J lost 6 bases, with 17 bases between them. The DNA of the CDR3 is TGTGCCACCAGCAGGGAAGGACGTCACTCAGATGGCTACACCTTC. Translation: CATSREGRHSDGYTF.